This T cell receptor beta chain originates from a study of control samples from healthy donors and cancer patients. Note on this clone: The same CDR3 is also encoded by other DNA sequences in this sample.

The repertoire was sequenced with immunoSEQ multiplex PCR; TCRdb's copy has only in-frame clones and lacks some. This table holds 100,000 to 150,000 clones, more than 75% found once. V was shortened by 3 bases and J by 3 bases, with 3 bases between the two germline ends. This CDR3 contains 11 residues. CDR1 DFQATT and CDR2 SNEGSKA come from the germline V gene (reference sequence). The clonotype comes from a young man in good health. The chain carries TRBV20-1 and TRBJ1-5; D is uncertain. Source material: blood. The CDR3 spells CSARDNQPQHF. In DNA, the CDR3 is TGCAGTGCTAGGGACAATCAGCCCCAGCATTTT.